Below are 27 T cell receptor beta chains sequenced from a single sample in a study of T cell repertoires in cytomegalovirus infection. TCRdb re-called the reads through MiXCR, storing one row per CDR3 protein. The repertoire includes about a million distinct CDR3 sequences, 25% to 40% of them detected once, and 13% sits in the top ten. No antigen has been assigned to these receptors. Sequencing was performed on cultured CD8+ T cells from PBMCs, taken from culture after CMV antigen stimulation. Receptor source: a human donor in good health (CMV status not recorded). Some clones in this sample may be carry-over from other donors' samples.

This sequence joins TRBV10-3 and TRBJ2-1; D is uncertain. Germline assignment: CDR1 ENHRY and CDR2 SYGVKD. V was trimmed by 4 bases and J by 5 bases, leaving 12 bases between them. This CDR3 contains 14 residues. The DNA of the CDR3 is TGTGCCATCAGTGCGCTGGCGGATAACAATGAGCAGTTCTTC. This gives the protein CAISALADNNEQFF.

This clonotype has more than one count but fewer than ten. The V and J genes are TRBV6-1 and TRBJ2-2; tentative D call: TRBD2 (5 bases). The length of the CDR3 is 15 residues. Trimming shortened V by 2 bases and J by 5 bases, and 12 bases separated the two germline ends. Germline CDR1 and CDR2: MNHNS and SASEGT. The CDR3 here is CASSERTPTTGELFF. DNA of the CDR3: TGTGCCAGCAGTGAAAGGACTCCCACGACCGGGGAGCTGTTTTTT.

This clonotype was counted between two and nine times. The chain combines TRBV7-2 with TRBJ2-7, with a possible D match to TRBD1 (5 bases). Trimming took off 5 bases at V and 1 base at J, with 15 bases between the two ends. Germline V lookup: CDR1 SGHTA, CDR2 FQGNSA. The CDR3 totals 15 residues. CDR3 protein: CASSETGHESYEQYF. The CDR3 nucleotides read TGTGCCAGCAGCGAAACAGGACATGAGTCCTACGAGCAGTACTTC.

The chain joins TRBV27 to TRBJ2-1; 8 bases agree with TRBD2. There are 15 residues in the CDR3. Germline CDR1 reads MNHEY; CDR2 reads SMNVEV (reference sequence). The trim removed 1 base at V and 3 bases at J, leaving 2 bases unmatched. As DNA, the CDR3 is TGTGCCAGCAGTTTATGGCGGGGGGACTACAATGAGCAGTTCTTC. Amino acids: CASSLWRGDYNEQFF.

This clonotype has a handful of counts. The rearrangement links TRBV6-1 to TRBJ2-1; D remains ambiguous. V was pared by 6 bases and J by 2 bases, with 5 bases between. Germline CDR1 is MNHNS and CDR2 is SASEGT. CDR3 length: 12 amino acids. CDR3 sequence reads: CASRATYNEQFF. The CDR3, as DNA: TGTGCCAGCAGGGCGACCTACAATGAGCAGTTCTTC.

Ten or more counts support this clonotype. V usage is TRBV7-2 and J usage is TRBJ2-2, with D possibly called TRBD1 or TRBD2 (5 bases each). V dropped 2 bases and J dropped 0 bases, with 7 bases sitting between them. Germline V gene lookup returns CDR1 SGHTA and CDR2 FQGNSA. The CDR3 is made up of 15 amino acids. In nucleotides, the CDR3 is TGTGCCAGCAGCTTATGGGGACCGAACACCGGGGAGCTGTTTTTT. Residues: CASSLWGPNTGELFF.

V is TRBV9 and J is TRBJ1-1; no definite D call. The length of the CDR3 is 14 residues. The germline V gene has CDR1 SGDLS and CDR2 YYNGEE. V lost 0 bases and J 1 base, leaving 7 bases between the germline ends. The chain's CDR3 is CASSVGRANTEAFF. In DNA, the CDR3 is TGTGCCAGCAGCGTAGGGAGGGCGAACACTGAAGCTTTCTTT.

The V call is TRBV9, the J call TRBJ1-1, with TRBD1 matching 7 bases. The CDR3 runs to 13 residues. From germline, CDR1 is SGDLS and CDR2 YYNGEE. The V segment lost 4 bases and the J segment 7 bases; nucleotides outside the gene matches: 7. CDR3 DNA sequence: TGTGCCAGCAGCCCCGCAGGGGGGGATGAAGCTTTCTTT. Translated, it gives CASSPAGGDEAFF.

This sequence joins TRBV27 and TRBJ2-1, with D possibly TRBD1 on 6 matching bases. CDR1 MNHEY and CDR2 SMNVEV come from the germline V gene (reference sequence). This CDR3 has 17 amino acids. V lost 3 bases and J 1 base, leaving 16 bases between the germline ends. In DNA form, the CDR3 reads TGTGCCAGCAGTTTCATTCCGGGACACTCGTCCTACAATGAGCAGTTCTTC. Translation: CASSFIPGHSSYNEQFF.

This clonotype showed up just a few times. The V gene is TRBV24-1, the J gene TRBJ2-3, with 9 nucleotides matching TRBD2. This CDR3 contains 18 residues. Looked up from germline, CDR1 is KGHDR and CDR2 is SFDVKD. Trimming cost V 0 bases and J 2 bases; bases outside gene matches: 8. The CDR3 DNA reads as TGTGCCACCAGTGATTTGCCCTCGACTAGCGGCACCACAGATACGCAGTATTTT. Amino acids: CATSDLPSTSGTTDTQYF.

This clonotype was counted only a few times. This chain links TRBV24-1 with TRBJ2-1; D gene unclear. Germline V gene sequence: CDR1 KGHDR, CDR2 SFDVKD. This CDR3 region has 12 residues. V was clipped by 0 bases and J by 8 bases, with 4 bases between them. The CDR3 region has the DNA TGTGCCACCAGTGATTTGAGGGATGAGCAGTTCTTC. As protein: CATSDLRDEQFF.

In this sample, this clonotype turned up many times. The chain combines TRBV7-2 with TRBJ2-1; unclear D gene. The CDR3 consists of 14 residues. V lost 1 base, J lost 2 bases, and 6 bases lay in between. CDR1 and CDR2 (germline): SGHTA, FQGNSA. The CDR3 sequence is CASSLVGPYNEQFF. As DNA, the CDR3 is TGTGCCAGCAGCTTAGTGGGCCCCTACAATGAGCAGTTCTTC. Drawing the rest from reference TRBV7-2 and TRBJ2-1, the complete variable domain is GAGVSQSPSNKVTEKGKDVELRCDPISGHTALYWYRQSLGQGLEFLIYFQGNSAPDKSGLPSDRFSAERTGGSVSTLTIQRTQQEDSAVYLCASSLVGPYNEQFFGPGTRLTVL.

This clonotype was seen a few times. The V call is TRBV5-5, the J call TRBJ1-5; the D is unclear. CDR3 length: 13 residues. Trimming shortened V by 3 bases and J by 1 base, and 5 bases separated the two germline ends. Germline V gives CDR1 SGHKS, CDR2 YYEKEE (reference sequence). CDR3 residues: CASSSRSNQPQHF. The CDR3 DNA sequence: TGTGCCAGCAGCTCTCGCAGCAATCAGCCCCAGCATTTT. Full variable domain (missing parts from reference TRBV5-5 and TRBJ1-5): DAGVTQSPTHLIKTRGQQVTLRCSPISGHKSVSWYQQVLGQGPQFIFQYYEKEERGRGNFPDRFSARQFPNYSSELNVNALLLGDSALYLCASSSRSNQPQHFGDGTRLSIL.

To note about this clonotype: This could be a read error, since a much larger clone is one nucleotide away. The rearrangement uses TRBV7-6 and TRBJ1-2; 7 nucleotides line up with TRBD1. Germline V CDR1 and CDR2: SGHVS, FNYEAQ. There are 13 residues in the CDR3. Losses at the gene ends were 4 bases for V and 5 bases for J; bases not matched to a gene: 4. The DNA for the CDR3 is TGTGCCAGCAGCTCGGGACAGAGATATGGCTACACCTTC. This gives the protein CASSSGQRYGYTF.

This clonotype was found many times. The J gene is TRBJ1-5, the V gene TRBV6-1; D gene ambiguous. The CDR3 loop spans 17 amino acids. V dropped 4 bases and J dropped 0 bases, with 16 bases sitting between them. CDR1 is MNHNS, CDR2 SASEGT, per germline. The CDR3: CASSVTQGNPSNQPQHF. In DNA, the CDR3 is TGTGCCAGCAGTGTAACACAAGGGAACCCTAGCAATCAGCCCCAGCATTTT.

This clonotype occurred a few times. The V and J genes are TRBV7-9 and TRBJ2-2; maybe TRBD1 (6 bases). This CDR3 is built from 14 residues. Trimming cost V 5 bases and J 4 bases, with 11 bases left between them. Germline assignment: CDR1 SEHNR and CDR2 FQNEAQ (reference sequence). The CDR3 loop reads CASSPTGFTGELFF. In nucleotides, the CDR3 is TGTGCCAGCAGCCCTACAGGGTTCACCGGGGAGCTGTTTTTT. The full variable domain, in which reference TRBV7-9 and TRBJ2-2 provide the parts outside the CDR3, is DTGVSQNPRHKITKRGQNVTFRCDPISEHNRLYWYRQTLGQGPEFLTYFQNEAQLEKSRLLSDRFSAERPKGSFSTLEIQRTEQGDSAMYLCASSPTGFTGELFFGEGSRLTVL.

The chain couples TRBV10-3 to TRBJ2-7; no clear D gene. Germline loops: CDR1 ENHRY, CDR2 SYGVKD. The CDR3 loop spans 13 amino acids. Trimming took off 0 bases at V and 2 bases at J, with 5 bases between the two ends. In DNA, the CDR3 is TGTGCCATCAGTGAGTCGGGGACCTACGAGCAGTACTTC. Translated: CAISESGTYEQYF.

Ten or more counts support this clonotype. This sequence joins TRBV7-8 and TRBJ2-3; D unresolved. CDR3 length: 15 residues. CDR1 and CDR2 from the germline V gene are SGHVS and FQNEAQ. Trimming shortened V by 5 bases and J by 0 bases, and 12 bases separated the two germline ends. The CDR3 loop reads CASSPLIGSTDTQYF. The CDR3 DNA sequence: TGTGCCAGCAGCCCGTTAATTGGGAGCACAGATACGCAGTATTTT.

This clonotype was counted only a few times. This chain connects TRBV19 to TRBJ1-2; tentative D call: TRBD1 (5 bases). V dropped 10 bases and J dropped 2 bases, with 14 bases sitting between them. The germline gives CDR1 LNHDA, CDR2 SQIVND (reference sequence). The CDR3 runs 13 residues. CDR3 coding DNA: TGTGCCACCGTTGACAGAGTAAACTATGGCTACACCTTC. Its translation is CATVDRVNYGYTF.

This clonotype was detected only a few times. The chain links TRBV12-3 or TRBV12-4 to TRBJ2-5; no clear D. The CDR3 is 13 residues long. V was trimmed by 8 bases and J by 4 bases, leaving 14 bases between them. The CDR3 protein is CASCLFSGETQYF. In nucleotides, the CDR3 is TGTGCCAGCTGCCTCTTCTCGGGAGAGACCCAGTACTTC.

V usage is TRBV12-3 or TRBV12-4 and J usage is TRBJ1-4; no clear D. This CDR3 contains 14 residues. Trimming removed 5 bases at V and 8 bases at J, with 15 bases between. CDR3 sequence (DNA): TGTGCCAGCAGTATGCTAAGTAGCAACGAAAAACTGTTTTTT. Its protein is CASSMLSSNEKLFF.

At least ten counts were recorded for this clonotype. The chain combines TRBV7-6 with TRBJ2-2, with D tentatively TRBD1 (6 bases). Trimming took off 5 bases at V and 5 bases at J, with 15 bases between the two ends. The CDR3 has 15 residues. Germline CDR1 and CDR2: SGHVS and FNYEAQ. The DNA for the CDR3 is TGTGCCAGCAGCCCGGTGCAGGGGAGTACCGGGGAGCTGTTTTTT. It specifies CASSPVQGSTGELFF. Full variable domain (outside the CDR3, taken from reference TRBV7-6 and TRBJ2-2): GAGVSQSPRYKVTKRGQDVALRCDPISGHVSLYWYRQALGQGPEFLTYFNYEAQQDKSGLPNDRFSAERPEGSISTLTIQRTEQRDSAMYRCASSPVQGSTGELFFGEGSRLTVL.

The table lists this clonotype with a few counts. The chain employs TRBV27 and TRBJ2-3, with TRBD2 matching over 8 bases. J lost 4 bases, V lost 4 bases, and 10 bases had no gene match. CDR3 size: 16 residues. In germline, CDR1 is MNHEY, CDR2 SMNVEV (reference sequence). The CDR3 loop reads CASSYIDGGGADTQYF. CDR3 coding DNA: TGTGCCAGCAGTTACATTGACGGGGGGGGGGCAGATACGCAGTATTTT.

This clonotype was recorded at least ten times. The chain carries TRBV28 and TRBJ2-3, with D possibly being TRBD1 or TRBD2 (5 bases each). The CDR3 spans 15 residues. The germline CDR1 and CDR2 sequences are MDHEN and SYDVKM. Trimming left V 4 bases short and J 1 base short, with 12 bases between. CDR3 coding DNA: TGTGCCAGCAGTTCGCCGGGACCTGGCACAGATACGCAGTATTTT. Amino acid sequence: CASSSPGPGTDTQYF. The full variable domain, in which reference TRBV28 and TRBJ2-3 provide the parts outside the CDR3, is DVKVTQSSRYLVKRTGEKVFLECVQDMDHENMFWYRQDPGLGLRLIYFSYDVKMKEKGDIPEGYSVSREKKERFSLILESASTNQTSMYLCASSSPGPGTDTQYFGPGTRLTVL.

The rearrangement uses TRBV10-3 and TRBJ2-3; TRBD2 matches 12 bases. The CDR3 totals 20 residues. The germline CDR1 and CDR2 sequences are ENHRY and SYGVKD. V lost 7 bases to trimming and J lost 0 bases; unmatched junction nucleotides: 17. CDR3 nucleotide sequence: TGTGCCATCATGAGGTACGGAAAGACTAGCGGGGGTCCTAGCACAGATACGCAGTATTTT. Translation gives CAIMRYGKTSGGPSTDTQYF.

The V and J genes are TRBV15 and TRBJ2-5; D assignment may be TRBD1 or TRBD2 (6 bases each). Germline V gene sequence: CDR1 LNHNV, CDR2 YYDKDF (reference sequence). CDR3 length equals 16 residues. Trimming stripped 2 bases from V and 7 bases from J, with 20 bases between. CDR3 bases: TGTGCCACCAGCAGATATACGGGGGCCGCCATGGGGACCCAGTACTTC. Amino acids: CATSRYTGAAMGTQYF.

This clonotype was recorded a few times. This chain connects TRBV11-2 to TRBJ1-1; 9 bases are a match to TRBD1. Germline CDR1 reads SGHAT; CDR2 reads FQNNGV. The junction had 8 bases not matched to a gene; V was cut back by 3 bases and J by 6 bases. The CDR3 contains 15 residues. CDR3 region: CASSFSNRGQAEAFF. CDR3 nucleotide sequence: TGTGCCAGCAGCTTCTCTAACAGGGGGCAGGCTGAAGCTTTCTTT.